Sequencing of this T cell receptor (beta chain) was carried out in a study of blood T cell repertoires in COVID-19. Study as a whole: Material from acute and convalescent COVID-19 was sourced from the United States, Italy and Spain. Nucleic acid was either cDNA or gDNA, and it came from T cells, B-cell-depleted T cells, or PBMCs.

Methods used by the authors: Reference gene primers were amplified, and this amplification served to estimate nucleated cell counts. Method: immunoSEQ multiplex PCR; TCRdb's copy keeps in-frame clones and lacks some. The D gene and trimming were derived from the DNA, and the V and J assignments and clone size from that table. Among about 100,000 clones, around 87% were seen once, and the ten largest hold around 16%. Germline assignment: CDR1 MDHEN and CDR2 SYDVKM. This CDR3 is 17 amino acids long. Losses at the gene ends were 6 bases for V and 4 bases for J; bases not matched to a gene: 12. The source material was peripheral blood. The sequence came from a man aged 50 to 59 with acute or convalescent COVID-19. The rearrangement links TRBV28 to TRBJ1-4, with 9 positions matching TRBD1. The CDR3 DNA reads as TGTGCCAGCAGCTTCCCGGGACAGGGAAACTATAATGAAAAACTGTTTTTT. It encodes CASSFPGQGNYNEKLFF.